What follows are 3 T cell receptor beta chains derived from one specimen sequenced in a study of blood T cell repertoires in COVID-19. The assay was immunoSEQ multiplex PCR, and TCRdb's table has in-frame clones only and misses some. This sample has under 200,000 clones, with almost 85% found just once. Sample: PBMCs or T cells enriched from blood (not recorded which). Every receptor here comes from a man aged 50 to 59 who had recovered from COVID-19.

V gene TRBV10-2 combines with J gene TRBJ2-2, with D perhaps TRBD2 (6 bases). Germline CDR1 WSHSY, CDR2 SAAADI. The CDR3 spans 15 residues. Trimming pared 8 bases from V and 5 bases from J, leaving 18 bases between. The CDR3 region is CASGAGRSWTGELFF. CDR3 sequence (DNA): TGCGCCAGCGGGGCGGGGAGAAGCTGGACCGGGGAGCTGTTTTTT.

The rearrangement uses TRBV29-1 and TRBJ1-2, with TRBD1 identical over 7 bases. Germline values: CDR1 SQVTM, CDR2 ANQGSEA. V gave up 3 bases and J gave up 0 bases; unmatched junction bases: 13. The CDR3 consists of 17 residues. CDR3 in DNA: TGCAGCGTTGAGGGTCGACAGGGTGCCTTTGCTAACTATGGCTACACCTTC. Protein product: CSVEGRQGAFANYGYTF.

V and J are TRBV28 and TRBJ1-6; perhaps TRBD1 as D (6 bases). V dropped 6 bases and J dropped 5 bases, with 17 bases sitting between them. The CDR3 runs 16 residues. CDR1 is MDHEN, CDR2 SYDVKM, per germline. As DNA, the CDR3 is TGTGCCAGCAGGGATATCGTGGGGGCAAATAATTCACCCCTCCACTTT. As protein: CASRDIVGANNSPLHF.